A single T cell receptor beta chain is shown here with its context. The antigen is not known. The germline CDR1 and CDR2 sequences are SNHLY and FYNNEI. The trim removed 5 bases at V and 15 bases at J, leaving 9 bases unmatched. The CDR3 consists of 12 residues. The entry originates in a study of monozygotic twins with cystic fibrosis. Findings of the study overall: Co-twins had the most similar V usage for 13 of 16 pairs, J for 8. Unrelated CF individuals shared fewer identical clonotypes than monozygotic CF twins. In this small cohort, shared CDR3 numbers showed no association with age, concordance or disease severity.

Some clones are missing from TCRdb's copy, which holds only in-frame ones; the method was immunoSEQ multiplex PCR. Of 20,000 to 25,000 clones in the sample, 97% were seen once. This chain uses TRBV2 with TRBJ2-1; 8 bases are shared with TRBD2. This clonotype originated in a girl aged 5-17 years with cystic fibrosis. The sequenced sample consisted of blood. CDR3 DNA sequence: TGTGCCAGCAGTATCCCCGGGACTAGAGCGTTCTTC. It is translated as CASSIPGTRAFF.